These 29 T cell receptor beta chains were all obtained from the same sample, sequenced in a study of blood T cell repertoires in COVID-19. Only in-frame clones appear in the TCRdb table, and some are missing; sequencing was by immunoSEQ multiplex PCR. The table includes fewer than 350,000 clones, about 90% detected once. Specimen: peripheral blood. These receptors all come from a woman in her twenties or thirties with COVID-19, enrolled during active disease.

The chain carries TRBV6-5 and TRBJ2-7; 7 positions agree with TRBD2. The CDR3 is made up of 12 amino acids. With V trimmed by 1 base and J by 6 bases, 0 bases remained unmatched. The germline CDR1 and CDR2 sequences are MNHEY and SVGAGI. The CDR3: CASSYWGGEQYF. The CDR3 DNA reads as TGTGCCAGCAGTTACTGGGGGGGCGAGCAGTACTTC.

V and J are TRBV2 and TRBJ2-4; no clear D. The CDR3 totals 16 residues. Trimming removed 3 bases at V and 0 bases at J, with 12 bases between. CDR1 SNHLY and CDR2 FYNNEI come from the germline V gene. CDR3 protein: CASSDGGRLAKNIQYF. The CDR3 nucleotides read TGTGCCAGCAGTGATGGTGGTAGATTAGCCAAAAACATTCAGTACTTC.

This sequence joins TRBV11-2 and TRBJ2-7, with TRBD2 matching 8 bases. CDR3 length: 15 amino acids. V shed 5 bases and J 3 bases; nucleotides not matched to a gene: 9. The germline CDR1 and CDR2 sequences are SGHAT and FQNNGV. The CDR3 nucleotides are TGTGCCAGCAGCCCCGCGGGGGGAGAAGGCTACGAGCAGTACTTC. Its protein product is CASSPAGGEGYEQYF.

This chain connects TRBV18 to TRBJ1-1; D is perhaps TRBD1 (5 bases). V gave up 0 bases and J gave up 0 bases, with 11 bases separating them. This CDR3 is built from 16 residues. CDR1 is KGHSH and CDR2 is LQKENI in the germline V gene. This CDR3 reads CASSPPQGGVNTEAFF. DNA of the CDR3: TGTGCCAGCTCACCACCGCAGGGAGGGGTGAACACTGAAGCTTTCTTT.

The chain joins TRBV12-5 to TRBJ2-2, with D possibly TRBD2 on 6 matching bases. The CDR3 has 10 amino acids. The germline V and J ends were trimmed by 9 bases and 7 bases, with 6 bases remaining between them. Germline V gene data show CDR1 as LGHNT and CDR2 as FRNRAP. This CDR3 is CASGGGELFF. The DNA of the CDR3 is TGTGCTAGCGGGGGCGGGGAGCTGTTTTTT.

The chain carries TRBV3-1 (or the pseudogene TRBV3-2) and TRBJ2-1; 7 bases fit TRBD2. The V and J ends lost 6 bases and 5 bases, in that order; junction bases with no gene match: 22. This CDR3 has 19 amino acids. Germline CDR1 reads LGHDT; CDR2 reads YNNKEL (reference sequence). In nucleotides, the CDR3 is TGTGCCAGCAGAAAACGGGGGGTAGGGGTCCCCGGGGGAGACAATGAGCAGTTCTTC. Translated, it gives CASRKRGVGVPGGDNEQFF.

The chain carries TRBV7-6 and TRBJ2-7; 8 bases agree with TRBD1. CDR1 SGHVS and CDR2 FNYEAQ come from the germline V gene. The CDR3 has 17 amino acids. Unmatched junction bases numbered 13, after V lost 1 base and J lost 5 bases. For the CDR3, the DNA is TGTGCCAGCAGCTTAGTGGCTGGCGGACAGGGACTGAACGAGCAGTACTTC. It is translated as CASSLVAGGQGLNEQYF.

Note on this clone: This sample includes further DNA sequences coding for the same CDR3. The V call is TRBV27, the J call TRBJ2-7; the D gene is possibly TRBD2 (6 bases). Germline V gene lookup returns CDR1 MNHEY and CDR2 SMNVEV (reference sequence). The CDR3 contains 15 residues. With 2 bases removed from V and 1 base from J, the gap between germline ends came to 12 bases. The CDR3 DNA follows: TGTGCCAGCAGTTTAAGGGCAGGGAGGTCCTACGAGCAGTACTTC. Translated: CASSLRAGRSYEQYF.

The chain uses TRBV28 and TRBJ2-5, with 8 bases identical to TRBD1. With V trimmed by 6 bases and J by 0 bases, 3 bases remained unmatched. The CDR3 is 14 residues long. From germline, CDR1 is MDHEN and CDR2 SYDVKM. CDR3 sequence (DNA): TGTGCCAGCAGCCAGACAGGGGACCAAGAGACCCAGTACTTC. Its translation is CASSQTGDQETQYF.

This rearrangement joins TRBV19 to TRBJ2-1; 10 nucleotides match TRBD2. The CDR3 is 15 amino acids. V gave up 2 bases and J gave up 6 bases; unmatched junction bases: 4. Germline V CDR1 and CDR2: LNHDA, SQIVND (reference sequence). CDR3 in amino acids: CASSIPAGGGNEQFF. DNA of the CDR3: TGTGCCAGTAGTATACCAGCGGGGGGGGGCAATGAGCAGTTCTTC.

This rearrangement joins TRBV2 to TRBJ1-6; 8 bases are a match to TRBD1. Germline CDR1 is SNHLY and CDR2 is FYNNEI. The V and J ends lost 4 bases and 6 bases, in that order; junction bases with no gene match: 5. The CDR3 sequence is 15 residues long. CDR3 region: CASSGAGGGNSPLHF. DNA for the CDR3: TGTGCCAGCAGTGGAGCAGGGGGCGGTAATTCACCCCTCCACTTT.

The chain joins TRBV6-4 to TRBJ1-1, with TRBD1 matching over 7 bases. Trimming removed 6 bases from V and 1 base from J; junction bases left unmatched: 8. Germline V gives CDR1 MRHNA, CDR2 SNTAGT. The CDR3 has 15 amino acids. The CDR3 nucleotides read TGTGCCAGCAGGACGGGACAGTCAGGGAACACTGAAGCTTTCTTT. Protein sequence: CASRTGQSGNTEAFF.

This rearrangement joins TRBV18 to TRBJ2-5; D might be TRBD2 (6 bases). Germline V gives CDR1 KGHSH, CDR2 LQKENI. This CDR3 is 14 amino acids long. V lost 3 bases and J lost 5, with 13 bases in between. Here the CDR3 reads CASSPELADETQYF. Here the CDR3 DNA reads TGTGCCAGCTCACCCGAACTAGCTGACGAGACCCAGTACTTC.

V and J are TRBV21-1 and TRBJ1-5; TRBD1 reflects the table's D call only, with no check against the DNA. TRBV21-1 is marked as a pseudogene. This CDR3 contains 15 residues. The CDR3 is CASTGGGQGGQPQHF. For the CDR3, the DNA is TGTGCCAGCACCGGGGGGGGACAGGGCGGTCAGCCCCAGCATTTT.

This sequence joins TRBV13 and TRBJ2-3; 9 nucleotides match TRBD2. Germline V gene sequence: CDR1 PRHDT, CDR2 FYEKMQ (reference sequence). V dropped 4 bases and J dropped 5; count of bases not matched to a gene: 7. The CDR3 has 15 residues. CDR3 bases: TGTGCCAGCAGCTCCGGGCTAGCGGGGCAAGATACGCAGTATTTT. It is translated as CASSSGLAGQDTQYF.

The CDR3 DNA reads as TGTGCCAGCAGCTTAGATCTCAGCGGGGGGGCCTACGAGCAGTACTTC. It codes for CASSLDLSGGAYEQYF. This chain connects TRBV11-2 to TRBJ2-7; 10 bases fit TRBD2. Germline loops: CDR1 SGHAT, CDR2 FQNNGV. CDR3 length: 16 amino acids. V gave up 0 bases and J gave up 2 bases; unmatched junction bases: 4.

The chain has TRBV5-1 and TRBJ2-5, with a tentative D call TRBD2 (5 bases). This CDR3 has 16 amino acids. Trimming removed 3 bases from V and 5 bases from J, with 20 bases in between. Per the germline V gene, CDR1 is SGHRS and CDR2 is YFSETQ. Here the CDR3 DNA reads TGCGCCAGCAGCTCTGCTACCCTAGCCGGGTTGGAGACCCAGTACTTC. Protein product: CASSSATLAGLETQYF.

This clone has only one observation. The CDR3 protein is CASRKRGGINTGELFF. CDR3 coding DNA: TGTGCCAGCAGAAAAAGGGGGGGCATCAACACCGGGGAGCTGTTTTTT. The chain employs TRBV2 and TRBJ2-2; tentatively, D is TRBD2 (7 bases). The V gene lost 6 bases and the J gene lost 2 bases, with 16 bases spanning the gap. The V gene's germline CDR1 is SNHLY and CDR2 FYNNEI. The CDR3 length is 16 residues.

This chain links TRBV28 with TRBJ1-5; D possibly corresponds to TRBD1 (6 bases). CDR3 length equals 15 residues. Trimming removed 4 bases from V and 4 bases from J, with 14 bases in between. The germline V gene has CDR1 MDHEN and CDR2 SYDVKM. The CDR3 nucleotides are TGTGCCAGCAGTTACCCCGACAGGAAGAATCAGCCCCAGCATTTT. This codes for CASSYPDRKNQPQHF.

The chain joins TRBV5-1 to TRBJ1-5, with no clear D. Trimming stripped 6 bases from V and 5 bases from J, with 15 bases between. The CDR3 extends over 14 amino acids. Germline loops: CDR1 SGHRS, CDR2 YFSETQ. CDR3 loop: CASTSRGIDQPQHF. In DNA form, the CDR3 reads TGCGCCAGCACCTCCCGAGGGATCGATCAGCCCCAGCATTTT.

The genes are TRBV27 and TRBJ1-2; the D is unclear. Germline CDR1 is MNHEY and CDR2 is SMNVEV (reference sequence). V was cut by 8 bases and J by 5 bases, with 12 bases left in between. The CDR3 has 12 amino acids. In DNA form, the CDR3 reads TGTGCCAGCTTCAGTGGGCCTTATGGCTACACCTTC. This translates into CASFSGPYGYTF.

This clone was seen more than once but under ten times. The chain carries TRBV21-1 and TRBJ1-1; TRBD1 reflects the table's D call only, with no check against the DNA. TRBV21-1 is reported as a pseudogene. The CDR3 has 15 residues. The DNA of the CDR3 is TGTGCCAGCAGCGTATACAGGGGACGGGGCACTGAAGCTTTCTTT. Translating gives CASSVYRGRGTEAFF.

This chain links TRBV5-1 with TRBJ2-3; D may be TRBD1 (6 bases). The V gene's germline CDR1 is SGHRS and CDR2 YFSETQ. Trimming took off 2 bases at V and 1 base at J, with 8 bases between the two ends. The CDR3 length is 14 residues. CDR3 nucleotides: TGCGCCAGCAGCTTACAGGGAGGCACAGATACGCAGTATTTT. This sequence encodes CASSLQGGTDTQYF. The whole variable domain, remainder taken from reference TRBV5-1 and TRBJ2-3, is KAGVTQTPRYLIKTRGQQVTLSCSPISGHRSVSWYQQTPGQGLQFLFEYFSETQRNKGNFPGRFSGRQFSNSRSEMNVSTLELGDSALYLCASSLQGGTDTQYFGPGTRLTVL.

This clone was seen a single time. V and J are TRBV9 and TRBJ2-1, with D maybe TRBD1 (5 bases). Trimming took 0 bases from V and 2 from J, leaving 9 bases between them. This CDR3 has 15 residues. Germline CDR1 and CDR2: SGDLS and YYNGEE. The CDR3 sequence: CASSVEGRTYNEQFF. In DNA, the CDR3 is TGTGCCAGCAGCGTAGAGGGGCGGACCTACAATGAGCAGTTCTTC.

V is TRBV18 and J is TRBJ1-4, with TRBD1 matching over 8 bases. Germline V gene data show CDR1 as KGHSH and CDR2 as LQKENI. V dropped 0 bases and J dropped 7; count of bases not matched to a gene: 4. The CDR3 contains 15 residues. The CDR3: CASSPPGDRGEKLFF. CDR3 DNA: TGTGCCAGCTCACCACCGGGAGACAGGGGTGAAAAACTGTTTTTT.

The chain is built from TRBV15 and TRBJ2-3; TRBD1 is a possible D gene (5 bases). Per germline, CDR1 LNHNV and CDR2 YYDKDF (reference sequence). This CDR3 comprises 14 residues. V was clipped by 7 bases and J by 0 bases, with 11 bases between them. The CDR3 is CATTPTDSTDTQYF. The DNA of the CDR3 is TGTGCCACCACCCCGACAGATAGCACAGATACGCAGTATTTT.

The rearrangement uses TRBV11-2 and TRBJ2-7, with D possibly matching TRBD2 (7 bases). This CDR3 spans 17 amino acids. The ends were cut back, 5 bases at V and 6 bases at J, with 26 bases in the middle. The germline gives CDR1 SGHAT, CDR2 FQNNGV. The CDR3 protein is CASSPYGAGAVKLEQYF. The CDR3, as DNA: TGTGCCAGCAGCCCCTACGGGGCGGGGGCGGTAAAACTCGAGCAGTACTTC.

V gene TRBV4-2 combines with J gene TRBJ2-1; D is perhaps TRBD2 (6 bases). V was clipped by 0 bases and J by 9 bases, with 21 bases between them. Per the germline V gene, CDR1 is LGHNA and CDR2 is YNFKEQ. This CDR3 is 17 amino acids long. The chain's CDR3 is CASSQEWSGGAGGEQFF. The CDR3 nucleotides read TGTGCCAGCAGCCAAGAATGGTCCGGGGGTGCTGGGGGTGAGCAGTTCTTC.

The chain recombines TRBV24-1 with TRBJ1-2; D possibly corresponds to TRBD1 (5 bases). The CDR3 totals 12 residues. Trimming left V 3 bases short and J 6 bases short, with 7 bases between. The V gene's germline CDR1 is KGHDR and CDR2 SFDVKD. CDR3 in DNA: TGTGCCACCAGTGATACCAGGGATGGCTACACCTTC. It translates to CATSDTRDGYTF.